This TCR beta chain was captured in a study of blood T cell repertoires in COVID-19. Background on the study: The origin of the acute and convalescent COVID-19 samples was the United States, Italy and Spain. Sample material is recorded as cDNA or gDNA derived from T cells, B-cell-depleted T cells, or PBMCs.

Profiled with immunoSEQ multiplex PCR; TCRdb holds only in-frame clones, not every one. The sample lists around 190,000 clones, approximately 78% occurring once. Germline V gene sequence: CDR1 SGDLS, CDR2 YYNGEE. CDR3 length: 14 residues. V was shortened by 3 bases and J by 4 bases, with 13 bases between the two germline ends. What the recovered Cohort 3 donors had was two negative PCRs, clearance, or symptom resolution. The gene calls are TRBV9 and TRBJ1-2; tentatively, D is TRBD1 (6 bases). This TCR was recovered from a man aged 35 to 55 who had recovered from COVID-19. The sample consisted of PBMCs or T cells enriched from blood (not recorded which). CDR3 in amino acids: CASSGQGGAYGYTF. The CDR3 DNA reads TGTGCCAGCAGCGGACAAGGGGGGGCCTATGGCTACACCTTC. The full variable domain, rest sourced from reference TRBV9 and TRBJ1-2, is DSGVTQTPKHLITATGQRVTLRCSPRSGDLSVYWYQQSLDQGLQFLIQYYNGEERAKGNILERFSAQQFPDLHSELNLSSLELGDSALYFCASSGQGGAYGYTFGSGTRLTVV.